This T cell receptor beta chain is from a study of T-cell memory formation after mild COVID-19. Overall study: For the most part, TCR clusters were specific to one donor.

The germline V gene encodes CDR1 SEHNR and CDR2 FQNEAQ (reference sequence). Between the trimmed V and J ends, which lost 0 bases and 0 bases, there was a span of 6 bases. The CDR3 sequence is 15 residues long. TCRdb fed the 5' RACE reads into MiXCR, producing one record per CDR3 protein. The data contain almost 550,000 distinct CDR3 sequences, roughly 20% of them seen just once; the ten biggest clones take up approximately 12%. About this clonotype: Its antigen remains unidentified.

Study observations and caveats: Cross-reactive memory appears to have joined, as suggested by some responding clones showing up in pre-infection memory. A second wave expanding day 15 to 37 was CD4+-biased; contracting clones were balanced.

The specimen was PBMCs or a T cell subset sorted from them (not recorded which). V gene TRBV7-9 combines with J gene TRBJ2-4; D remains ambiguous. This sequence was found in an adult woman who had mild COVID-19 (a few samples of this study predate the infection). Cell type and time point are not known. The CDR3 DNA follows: TGTGCCAGCAGCTTAGCACAGATAGCCAAAAACATTCAGTACTTC. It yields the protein CASSLAQIAKNIQYF.